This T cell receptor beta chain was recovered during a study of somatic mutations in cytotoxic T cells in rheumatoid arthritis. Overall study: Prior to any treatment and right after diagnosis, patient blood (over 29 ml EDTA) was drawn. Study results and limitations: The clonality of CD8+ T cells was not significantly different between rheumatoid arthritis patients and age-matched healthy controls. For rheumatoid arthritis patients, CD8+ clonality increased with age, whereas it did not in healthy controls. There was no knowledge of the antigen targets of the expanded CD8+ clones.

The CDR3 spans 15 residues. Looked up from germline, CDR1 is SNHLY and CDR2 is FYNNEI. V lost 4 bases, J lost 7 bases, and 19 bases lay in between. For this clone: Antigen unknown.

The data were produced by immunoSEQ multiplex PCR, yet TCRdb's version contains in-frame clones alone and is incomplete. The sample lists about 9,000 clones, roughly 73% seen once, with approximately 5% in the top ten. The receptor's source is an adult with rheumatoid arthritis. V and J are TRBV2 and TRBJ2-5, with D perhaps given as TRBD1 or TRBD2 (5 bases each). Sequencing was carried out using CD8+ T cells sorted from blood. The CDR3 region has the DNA TGTGCCAGCAGTGTAGAGGGCCAGGGCCAGTCGACCCAGTACTTC. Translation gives CASSVEGQGQSTQYF.